The following is a T cell receptor beta chain sequence with its context. What it binds is unknown. PCR primers comprised 60 Vbeta and 13 Jbeta primers. Data came from immunoSEQ multiplex PCR; TCRdb stores just in-frame clones and leaves some out. The repertoire holds some 100,000 clones, with roughly 70% as singletons. This specimen comes from a study of cytomegalovirus exposure and HLA in healthy donors. Study-wide findings and caveats: Of the V segments, some could not be distinguished, including TRBV6-2 and TRBV6-3, and were excluded. About 87% or about 30% of the time was how often most TCR beta V segments were productive, according to an earlier analysis. Per a later analysis, 15,000 to 20,000 TCR beta sequences showed association with HLA alleles at 0.05 false discovery rate.

The CDR3 runs to 15 residues. Germline CDR1 and CDR2: SGHTA and FQGNSA. V was pared by 3 bases and J by 0 bases, with 5 bases of the junction left unmatched. Sequencing was done on a sample of PBMCs. The sequence came from a man aged 45-60 years in good health and CMV-seronegative. The chain links TRBV7-2 to TRBJ2-7, with 7 nucleotides matching TRBD1. CDR3 bases: TGTGCCAGCAGCTTTTGGACAGGAAGCTCCTACGAGCAGTACTTC. It yields the protein CASSFWTGSSYEQYF.